A single T cell receptor beta chain is shown here with its context. The data stem from a study of OX40 agonist ivuxolimab in advanced cancers. Generated by immunoSEQ multiplex PCR, the TCRdb table keeps only in-frame clones and is missing some. The sample holds roughly 45,000 clones, over 65% seen once. CDR1 and CDR2 (germline): SGHDT, YYEEEE. This CDR3 spans 16 amino acids. Between the trimmed V and J ends, which lost 3 bases and 4 bases, there was a span of 20 bases. This clonotype was sampled from an adult with an advanced solid tumor such as melanoma, head and neck, liver or kidney cancer. The rearrangement joins TRBV5-6 to TRBJ2-7, with D maybe TRBD1 (6 bases). Sequenced material: CD4+ or CD8+ T cells sorted from blood, taken in a trial of the OX40 agonist ivuxolimab. CDR3 nucleotide sequence: TGTGCCAGCAGCTCACTAAGACAGGATTCCGGGTACGAGCAGTACTTC. It encodes CASSSLRQDSGYEQYF.